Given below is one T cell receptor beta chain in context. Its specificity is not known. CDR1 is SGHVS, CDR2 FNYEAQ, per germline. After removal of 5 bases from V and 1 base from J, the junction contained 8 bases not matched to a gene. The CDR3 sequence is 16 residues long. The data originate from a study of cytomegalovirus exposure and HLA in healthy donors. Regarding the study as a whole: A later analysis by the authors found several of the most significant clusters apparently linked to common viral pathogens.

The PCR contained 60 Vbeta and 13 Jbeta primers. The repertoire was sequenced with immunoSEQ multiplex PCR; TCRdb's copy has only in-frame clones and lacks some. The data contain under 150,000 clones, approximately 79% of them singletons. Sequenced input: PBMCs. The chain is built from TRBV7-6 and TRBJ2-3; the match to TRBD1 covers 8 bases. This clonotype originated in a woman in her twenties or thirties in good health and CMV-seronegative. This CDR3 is CASSTAQTGGTDTQYF. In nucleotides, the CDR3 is TGTGCCAGCAGCACCGCCCAGACAGGGGGCACAGATACGCAGTATTTT.